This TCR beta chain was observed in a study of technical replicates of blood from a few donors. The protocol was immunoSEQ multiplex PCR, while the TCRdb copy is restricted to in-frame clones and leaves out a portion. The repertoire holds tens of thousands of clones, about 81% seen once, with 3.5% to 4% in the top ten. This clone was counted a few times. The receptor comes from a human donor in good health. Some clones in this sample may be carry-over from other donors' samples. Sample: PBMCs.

Written as DNA, the CDR3 is TGTGCCAGCAGTTCTGCGGTATTCACGAACACCGGGGAGCTGTTTTTT. It encodes CASSSAVFTNTGELFF. V usage is TRBV6-6 and J usage is TRBJ2-2; D is unclear. Between the trimmed V and J ends, which lost 4 bases and 0 bases, there was a span of 12 bases. CDR1 is MNHNY, CDR2 SVGAGI, per germline (reference sequence). The CDR3 runs to 16 residues.